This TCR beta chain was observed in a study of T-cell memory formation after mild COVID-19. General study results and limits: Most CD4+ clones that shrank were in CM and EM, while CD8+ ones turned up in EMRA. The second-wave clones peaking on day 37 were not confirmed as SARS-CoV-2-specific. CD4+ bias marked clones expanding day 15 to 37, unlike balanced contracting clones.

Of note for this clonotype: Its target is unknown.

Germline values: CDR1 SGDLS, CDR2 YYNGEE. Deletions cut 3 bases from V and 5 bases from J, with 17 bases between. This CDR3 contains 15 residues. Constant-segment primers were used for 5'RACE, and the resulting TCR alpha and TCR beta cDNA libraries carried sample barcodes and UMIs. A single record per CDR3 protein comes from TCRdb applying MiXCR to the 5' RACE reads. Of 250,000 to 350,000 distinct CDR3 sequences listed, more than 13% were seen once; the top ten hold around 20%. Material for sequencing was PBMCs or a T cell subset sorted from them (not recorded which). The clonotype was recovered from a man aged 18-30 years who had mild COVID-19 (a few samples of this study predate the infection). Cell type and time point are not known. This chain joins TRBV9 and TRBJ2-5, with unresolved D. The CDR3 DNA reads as TGTGCCAGCAGCGAAGGGATTGCCAAAATGGAGACCCAGTACTTC. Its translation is CASSEGIAKMETQYF. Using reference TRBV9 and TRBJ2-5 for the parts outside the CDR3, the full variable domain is DSGVTQTPKHLITATGQRVTLRCSPRSGDLSVYWYQQSLDQGLQFLIQYYNGEERAKGNILERFSAQQFPDLHSELNLSSLELGDSALYFCASSEGIAKMETQYFGPGTRLLVL.